This TCR beta chain was sequenced during a study of regulatory T cells in long-lasting Graves disease (dated by TCRdb to the early 2020s). As for the study more broadly: Patients with newly diagnosed Graves' disease had been on antithyroid drugs for under 3 months. Peripheral blood TCR sequencing and RNA sequencing compared persistent Graves' disease patients with newly diagnosed Graves' disease patients. The study was registered as a clinical trial and conducted in China. A total of some 33 samples were covered by TCR sequencing, comprising approximately 13 persistent and 20 or so newly diagnosed Graves' disease patients.

Read against the paper, the sample's time point label means: newly diagnosed GD, antithyroid drugs for less than 3 months. For both TCR sequencing and RNA sequencing, RNA was extracted from PBMCs using TRIzol. Graves' disease was diagnosed according to American Thyroid Association guidelines. Patients were recruited from an endocrinology department in Xi'an, China. Each patient gave about 10 milliliters of peripheral blood, collected in an EDTA anticoagulant tube. Ficoll Paque Plus density gradient separation was used to isolate PBMCs, and no further T cell sorting was performed. An Agilent 2100 Bioanalyzer and agarose gel were used to check RNA quality, and a NanoDrop 2000 was used to measure RNA concentration. Broader findings and caveats from the paper: Peripheral blood alone was examined, since thyroid tissue, which constituted the primary lesion, could not be accessed. Persistent Graves' disease patients showed lower TCR Shannon entropy and fewer highly expanded clones than newly diagnosed patients, suggesting clonal expansion. The small sample size was acknowledged by the authors as a limitation that may reduce accuracy. Preferential use of TRBV28, TRBJ1-2 and TRBJ2-5 was observed in persistent disease, whereas TRBV20-1 and TRBJ2-1 were favored in newly diagnosed disease. Only the TCR beta chain was sequenced and analyzed. Patients with persistent disease shared more public clonotypes (around 3,000) than newly diagnosed patients did (more than 900).

This clonotype was seen at least ten times. No antigen is known for it. No qualities accompany the bases; no much larger clone lies one base away. The receptor library was made with multiplex PCR. Instrument used: Illumina HiSeq 4000. iRepertoire HTBI primers and Arm-PCR amplification of CDR3 regions were used to construct TCR beta libraries. Before sequencing, the PCR products underwent gel purification. In the source study's methods: Gene usage analysis of CDR3 amino acid clonotypes relied on the 55 to 80 TRBV and 15 or so TRBJ segments identified across samples. COPE and FqMerger were used to merge filtered high-quality paired reads into contigs. BLAST was used to align contigs to the IMGT TRBV, TRBD and TRBJ reference genes, and CDR3 was defined following IMGT. Any clonotype with a frequency above 0.1% was classified as a highly expanded clone. Shannon entropy was used to measure repertoire diversity, and the Gini coefficient was used to measure V-J evenness. Clonotypes shared by more than one individual were considered public. TCRdb redid the processing of the public reads, applying fastp at Q25 and MiXCR, and retained in-frame beta chains. CDR3 protein sequences are deduplicated, and each keeps its most common genes and DNA. TCRdb assigned the V and J calls; the authors' analysis was not used. Within this sample are 390,000 or so distinct CDR3 sequences, with approximately 10% of them counted one time only. The ten largest make up under 20% of the sample.

V and J are truncated by 4 bases and 2 bases respectively, leaving an intervening sequence of 3 bases. Via the germline V gene, CDR1 is SNHLY and CDR2 FYNNEI. The CDR3 spans 12 residues, from the cysteine through the phenylalanine. Of the read, only the CDR3 DNA is kept; its 36 bases are in frame from base 1. These same records also appear under a second study, on T cells in Graves' hyperthyroidism and ophthalmopathy. As described in the second report: Graves' hyperthyroidism was defined as stable when no progression to ophthalmopathy occurred over 18 months of follow-up. Hyperthyroidism patients were newly diagnosed, had a disease duration of under 2 months, and were aged 18 to 65 years. The study excluded patients with uncontrolled infections, other autoimmune diseases, pregnancy or lactation. Diagnoses were established on the basis of clinical symptoms, serum thyroxine and TRAb, thyroid ultrasound, and orbital computed tomography. The first round of RT-PCR for the TCR CDR3 was performed with the HTBI primer set and the Qiagen OneStep RT-PCR kit. Most expanded thyroid clonotypes (frequency above 0.001) were also detected in blood, suggesting blood repertoires may reflect thyroid immune responses. A 13 V-J signature model separated ophthalmopathy from stable hyperthyroidism, with roughly 88% sensitivity and 81.08% specificity in cross-validation and 80%/75% in testing. In validation, progression to ophthalmopathy was predicted by the model with 55% to 71% sensitivity and just over 72% specificity, a median of 6.5 months before onset. To identify distinguishing TCR V-J signatures, a discovery cohort of 100 or so patients was used, comprising 43 with Graves' ophthalmopathy and approximately 58 with stable Graves' hyperthyroidism. Prospective prediction of ophthalmopathy was tested in an independent validation cohort of 18 hyperthyroidism patients and around 16 patients who later progressed to ophthalmopathy. For training and testing, the 100 or so patients in the discovery cohort were randomly divided in a 7:3 ratio. Thyroid tissue and blood T-cell repertoires from several Graves' hyperthyroidism patients were also compared in the study. Following sampling, methimazole starting at 30 mg daily was given to hyperthyroidism patients, and high-dose intravenous methylprednisolone was given to ophthalmopathy patients. Libraries were constructed in a second round of multiplex PCR, after which size selection and purification were performed. Paired-end sequencing of the libraries was performed with 100 bp reads on an Illumina HiSeq2000. Raw data were processed with SOAPnuke, discarding reads with adapters, uncalled bases, mean Phred below 15, or no exact constant-primer or identifier match. COPE v1.2.5 was used to merge high-quality paired reads, and clonotypes were defined as unique nucleotide sequences. Clonotypes were aligned to IMGT TRBV, TRBD and TRBJ reference segments using MiTCR v1.1. The analysis was restricted to V-J combinations with a frequency above 0.0001, which together covered 99.2% of the repertoires. A TCS score was defined as the ratio between F50 (clonal expansion) and ExV (chaos), using BLOSUM62-based TCRdist between CDR3 peptides within each V-J. Welch's t-statistics and random forest reduced 500 to 650 V-J features to 13, which were used in a naive Bayes classifier (R e1071). Sample size was not statistically predetermined, and blinding of investigators to group allocation was not performed. The paper describes TCR Vbeta CDR3 sequencing of 120 to 150 peripheral blood samples, made up of 43 ophthalmopathy patients, more than 70 hyperthyroidism patients and 17 progressor patients.

The receptor chain draws on TRBV2 and TRBJ2-1; the D gene remains uncertain. The sample was peripheral blood mononuclear cells (PBMCs), taken at new diagnosis, from a patient treated with antithyroid drugs. The sequence was collected from a woman under 30 with Graves disease. Donor details come from another sample of the same person, matched by shared clones. CDR3 loop: CASSVPYNEQFF. In nucleotide form, the sequence is TGTGCCAGCAGTGTGCCCTACAATGAGCAGTTCTTC. With all but the CDR3 taken from the reference TRBV2 and TRBJ2-1 genes, the full variable domain is: EPEVTQTPSHQVTQMGQEVILRCVPISNHLYFYWYRQILGQKVEFLVSFYNNEISEKSEIFDDQFSVERPDGSNFTLKIRSTKLEDSAMYFCASSVPYNEQFFGPGTRLTVL.